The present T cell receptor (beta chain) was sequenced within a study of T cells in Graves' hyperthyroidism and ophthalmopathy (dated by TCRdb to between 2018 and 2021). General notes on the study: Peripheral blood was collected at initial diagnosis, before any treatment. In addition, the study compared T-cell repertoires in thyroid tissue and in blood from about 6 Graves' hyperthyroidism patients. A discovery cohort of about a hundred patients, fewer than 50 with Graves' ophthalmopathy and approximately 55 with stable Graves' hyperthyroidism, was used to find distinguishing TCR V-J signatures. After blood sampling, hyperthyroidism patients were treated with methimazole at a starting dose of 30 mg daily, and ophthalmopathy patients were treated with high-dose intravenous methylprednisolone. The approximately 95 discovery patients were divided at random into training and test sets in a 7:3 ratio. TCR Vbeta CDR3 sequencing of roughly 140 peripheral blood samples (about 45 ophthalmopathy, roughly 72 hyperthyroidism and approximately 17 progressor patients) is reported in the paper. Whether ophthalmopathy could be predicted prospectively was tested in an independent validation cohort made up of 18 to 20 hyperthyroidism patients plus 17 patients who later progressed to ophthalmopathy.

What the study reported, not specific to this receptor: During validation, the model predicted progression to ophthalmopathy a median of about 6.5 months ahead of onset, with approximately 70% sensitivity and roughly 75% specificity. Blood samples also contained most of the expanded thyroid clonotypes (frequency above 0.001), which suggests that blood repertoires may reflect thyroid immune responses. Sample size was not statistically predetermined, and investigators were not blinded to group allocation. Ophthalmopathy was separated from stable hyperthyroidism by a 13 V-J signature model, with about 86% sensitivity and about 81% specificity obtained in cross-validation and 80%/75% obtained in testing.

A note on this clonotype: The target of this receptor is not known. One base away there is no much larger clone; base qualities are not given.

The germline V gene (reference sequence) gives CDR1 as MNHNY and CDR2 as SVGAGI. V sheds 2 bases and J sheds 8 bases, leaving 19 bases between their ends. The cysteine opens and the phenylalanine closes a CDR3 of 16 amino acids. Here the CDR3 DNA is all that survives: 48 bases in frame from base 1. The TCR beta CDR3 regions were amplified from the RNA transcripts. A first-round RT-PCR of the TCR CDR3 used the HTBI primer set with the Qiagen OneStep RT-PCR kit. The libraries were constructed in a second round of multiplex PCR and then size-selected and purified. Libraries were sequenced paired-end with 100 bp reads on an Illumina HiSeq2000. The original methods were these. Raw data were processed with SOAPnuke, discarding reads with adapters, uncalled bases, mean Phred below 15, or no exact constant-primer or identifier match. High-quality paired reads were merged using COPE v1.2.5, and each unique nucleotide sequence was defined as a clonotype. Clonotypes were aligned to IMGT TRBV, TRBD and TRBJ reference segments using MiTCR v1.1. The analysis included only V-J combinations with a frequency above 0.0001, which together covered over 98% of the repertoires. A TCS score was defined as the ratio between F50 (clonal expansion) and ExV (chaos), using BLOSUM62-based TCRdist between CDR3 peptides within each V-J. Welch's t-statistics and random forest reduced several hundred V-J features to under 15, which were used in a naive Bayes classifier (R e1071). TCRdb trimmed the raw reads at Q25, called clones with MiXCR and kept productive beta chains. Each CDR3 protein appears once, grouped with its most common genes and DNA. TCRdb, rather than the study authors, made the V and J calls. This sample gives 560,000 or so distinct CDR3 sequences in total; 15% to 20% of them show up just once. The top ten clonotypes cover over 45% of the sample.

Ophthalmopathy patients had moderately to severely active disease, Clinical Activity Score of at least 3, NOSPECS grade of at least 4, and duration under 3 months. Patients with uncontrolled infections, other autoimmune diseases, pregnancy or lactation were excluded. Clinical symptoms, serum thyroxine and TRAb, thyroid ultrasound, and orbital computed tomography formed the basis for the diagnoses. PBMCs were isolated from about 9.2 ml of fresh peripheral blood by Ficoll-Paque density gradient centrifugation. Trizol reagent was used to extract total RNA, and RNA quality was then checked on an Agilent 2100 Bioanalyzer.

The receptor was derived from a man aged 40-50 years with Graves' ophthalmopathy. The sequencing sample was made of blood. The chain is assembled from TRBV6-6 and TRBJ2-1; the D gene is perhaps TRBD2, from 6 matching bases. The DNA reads TGTGCCAGCAGTTACCTCTCCGAGACTAGAAGGTATGAGCAGTTCTTC. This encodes CASSYLSETRRYEQFF.